The entry below describes one T cell receptor beta chain. These data are taken from a study of lymphopenia after photon versus proton radiotherapy. Only in-frame clones appear in the TCRdb table, and some are missing; sequencing was by immunoSEQ multiplex PCR. The sample has 25,000 to 30,000 clones; around 90% are singletons. This clonotype was sampled from a woman aged 60-75 years with cholangiocarcinoma. Some clones in this sample may be carry-over from other donors' samples. Here the sequenced sample was peripheral blood, taken from a patient treated with proton-based radiotherapy.

The CDR3 DNA is TGTGCCAGCACGGGGCAGCAAGAGACCCAGTACTTC. As protein: CASTGQQETQYF. The chain links TRBV2 to TRBJ2-5, with D perhaps matching TRBD1 or TRBD2 (5 bases each). Trimming stripped 7 bases from V and 2 bases from J, with 8 bases between. Germline CDR1 is SNHLY and CDR2 is FYNNEI. This CDR3 region has 12 residues.